The 3 T cell receptor beta chains in this list originate from one sample, sequenced in a study of cytomegalovirus exposure and HLA in healthy donors. This table comes from immunoSEQ multiplex PCR, and its TCRdb copy is limited to in-frame clones, with some not included. The data contain approximately 280,000 clones, around 85% of them singletons. Sequences were obtained from PBMCs. Every receptor here comes from a woman in her late teens or twenties in good health and CMV-seronegative.

In this sample, this clone turned up once. Written as DNA, the CDR3 is TGTGCCAGCAGCGGGAGACAGATGAACACTGAAGCTTTCTTT. This gives the protein CASSGRQMNTEAFF. The V gene is TRBV9, the J gene TRBJ1-1; D may be TRBD1 (5 bases). CDR1 is SGDLS and CDR2 is YYNGEE in the germline V gene. V was trimmed by 3 bases and J by 0 bases, leaving 9 bases between them. This CDR3 contains 14 residues.

The J gene is TRBJ2-6, the V gene TRBV4-3, with D unresolved. In germline, CDR1 is LGHNA, CDR2 YSLEER. The CDR3 has 15 amino acids. V lost 3 bases and J lost 4, with 10 bases in between. The CDR3: CASSHQVYGANVLTF. The CDR3 region has the DNA TGCGCCAGCAGCCACCAGGTTTACGGGGCCAACGTCCTGACTTTC.

The rearrangement links TRBV21-1 to TRBJ1-2. TRBV21-1 is a known pseudogene. CDR3 length: 14 amino acids. The CDR3: CASQEEGLDYGYTF. CDR3 DNA: TGTGCCAGCCAAGAGGAGGGGCTAGACTATGGCTACACCTTC.